Listed below are T cell receptor beta chains from one sample, sequenced in a study of blood T cell repertoires in COVID-19. Sequencing used immunoSEQ multiplex PCR; TCRdb keeps in-frame clones, though not all of them. Among 310,000 or so clones listed, about 85% were seen once. Specimen: PBMCs or T cells enriched from blood (not recorded which). These receptor sequences come from a woman in her thirties who had recovered from COVID-19. CDR3s leave out the opening cysteine and the closing phenylalanine or tryptophan.

V gene | CDR3 protein
TRBV6-5 | ASSYDRLGYT
TRBV18 | ASSRDRDYGYT
TRBV4-1 | ASRIYRDTESGYT
TRBV7-3 | ASSYGLGKYNEQF
TRBV6-5 | ASSIGTSGVEQY
TRBV18 | ASSPSGQHYEQY
TRBV19 | ASSMSTGTTGYT
TRBV24-1 | ATSSTGGRVNEQF
TRBV30 | AWRPGGNQPQH
TRBV29-1 | SADVVRGSSYEQY
TRBV30 | AWDYPSGELF
TRBV7-2 | ASSLGDSYNEKLF
TRBV12-5 | ASEGEARQNEQF
TRBV5-1 | ASSGGQGYEQY
TRBV7-8 | ASSLAGTGTNYGYT
TRBV9 | ASSVYFPGGGTGANVLT
TRBV9 | ASSVYPGQGGPVERDGYT
TRBV2 | ASSETGLRKETQY
TRBV7-3 | ASSYFWDST
TRBV5-1 | ASSPKTGPTDTQY
TRBV18 | ASSQTGTGLLYGYT
TRBV30 | AWSPTGISPLH
TRBV5-1 | ASSLVGRSNEKLF
TRBV5-8 | ASSLGLAQETQY
TRBV11-1 | ASSLGDSKNIQY
TRBV19 | ASSIRATGTYSNQPQH
TRBV30 | AWSVRLRGAFEKLF
TRBV19 | ASSHRGYEQY
TRBV10-2 | ASSPQVGSGNTIY
TRBV12-3/TRBV12-4 | ASSWVDRTEAF
TRBV12-3/TRBV12-4 | ATKGLYNTEAF
TRBV4-3 | ASSQDGVAGGSDTQY
TRBV5-1 | ASSRGRGLGTEAF
TRBV6-4 | ASSRRQGVVTEAF
TRBV12-3/TRBV12-4 | ASSGAGAEKLF
TRBV9 | ASSRTGELF
TRBV4-2 | ASSQDPTGMNTEAF
TRBV5-4 | ASSWPSLAGESRDGYT
TRBV7-9 | ASSLSGTDSGNTIY
TRBV4-2 | ASSQAGSISGANVLT
TRBV18 | ASSARDSNQPQH
TRBV9 | ASSVASREDGNQPQH
TRBV6-5 | ASSRWQGFTEAF
TRBV9 | ASSVADRPWNSPLH
TRBV3-1/TRBV3-2 | ASSQDTGNQPQH
TRBV6-2/TRBV6-3 | ASSPGQWKTQY
TRBV27 | ASSFRGVNYGYT
TRBV5-1 | ASSRLGLAGAEEGELF